The 10 T cell receptor beta chains in this list originate from one sample, sequenced in a study of shared T cell receptors in the human thymus (dated by TCRdb to 2020 to 2022). The method behind the library was the immunoSEQ multiplex PCR assay. In its TCRdb copy, this immuneACCESS table keeps in-frame sequences only and misses some clones. Where compared with another copy, unresolved V genes explain less than half of these, and the others have no known cause. A total of roughly 410,000 clones appear in this sample, more than 85% of them only once. Together, the top ten hold around 0.019% of the sample. The sample was thymocytes. The receptors here all came from a human donor.

This clone has a single count. The genes are TRBV19 and TRBJ2-2; 7 nucleotides line up with TRBD2. Trimming cost V 0 bases and J 3 bases; bases outside gene matches: 10. Germline V CDR1 and CDR2: LNHDA, SQIVND (reference sequence). The CDR3 runs to 18 residues. The CDR3 here is CASSIDKGLGLDTGELFF. The CDR3, as DNA: TGTGCCAGTAGTATAGATAAAGGGCTAGGACTAGACACCGGGGAGCTGTTTTTT.

The chain has TRBV5-6 and TRBJ2-5; the match to TRBD1 covers 9 bases. This CDR3 region has 15 residues. The ends lost 4 bases at V and 5 bases at J; junction bases unmatched: 9. From germline, CDR1 is SGHDT and CDR2 YYEEEE. Written as DNA, the CDR3 is TGTGCCAGCAGCCTGTCCTCACAGGGGGCTGAGACCCAGTACTTC. It encodes CASSLSSQGAETQYF.

J is TRBJ2-7 and V is TRBV29-1; possibly TRBD1 for D (6 bases). In germline, CDR1 is SQVTM, CDR2 ANQGSEA. The CDR3 length is 11 residues. CDR3 sequence (DNA): TGCCACAGGGCGAAACTCTACGAGCAGTACTTC. The encoded protein is CHRAKLYEQYF.

V and J are TRBV28 and TRBJ2-5; D ambiguous. The V gene's germline CDR1 is MDHEN and CDR2 SYDVKM. Trimming stripped 5 bases from V and 5 bases from J, with 15 bases between. This CDR3 contains 14 residues. Here the CDR3 DNA reads TGTGCCAGCAGTCCGTCCAACCGGCAGGAGACCCAGTACTTC. Its translation is CASSPSNRQETQYF.

The rearrangement links TRBV2 to TRBJ2-3; D call uncertain. Germline V gives CDR1 SNHLY, CDR2 FYNNEI. This CDR3 region has 15 residues. V was trimmed by 4 bases and J by 0 bases, leaving 11 bases between them. The CDR3 protein is CASSVGQFSTDTQYF. CDR3 bases: TGTGCCAGCAGTGTAGGGCAGTTTAGCACAGATACGCAGTATTTT.

The V gene is TRBV25-1, the J gene TRBJ1-1; TRBD1 agrees at 10 bases. Trimming removed 1 base from V and 6 bases from J; junction bases left unmatched: 5. The V gene's germline CDR1 is MGHDK and CDR2 SYGVNS. The CDR3 extends over 15 amino acids. CDR3 residues: CASSESGTGAAEAFF. The CDR3, as DNA: TGTGCCAGCAGTGAATCGGGGACAGGGGCCGCTGAAGCTTTCTTT.

The chain is built from TRBV2 and TRBJ2-3, with TRBD2 identical over 9 bases. CDR3 length: 14 amino acids. After removal of 7 bases from V and 1 base from J, the junction contained 3 bases not matched to a gene. Germline V gene data show CDR1 as SNHLY and CDR2 as FYNNEI. The CDR3, as DNA: TGTGCCAGCAAACGACTAGCGGGCACAGATACGCAGTATTTT. Encoded protein: CASKRLAGTDTQYF.

This chain uses TRBV19 with TRBJ2-3; TRBD2 matches 16 bases. This CDR3 has 16 residues. Germline CDR1 reads LNHDA; CDR2 reads SQIVND (reference sequence). V shed 6 bases, J shed 6 bases, and the junction held 6 bases outside the gene matches. This CDR3 is CASRPPGLAGGDTQYF. The DNA for the CDR3 is TGTGCCAGTAGACCACCGGGACTAGCGGGAGGGGATACGCAGTATTTT. The whole variable domain, remainder taken from reference TRBV19 and TRBJ2-3, is DGGITQSPKYLFRKEGQNVTLSCEQNLNHDAMYWYRQDPGQGLRLIYYSQIVNDFQKGDIAEGYSVSREKKESFPLTVTSAQKNPTAFYLCASRPPGLAGGDTQYFGPGTRLTVL.

This chain connects TRBV19 to TRBJ1-2; D gene ambiguous. V lost 3 bases and J lost 1, with 15 bases in between. The germline CDR1 and CDR2 sequences are LNHDA and SQIVND (reference sequence). CDR3 length: 16 amino acids. DNA of the CDR3: TGTGCCAGTAGTATTATCAGGCAGGTTAATAACTATGGCTACACCTTC. Amino acid sequence: CASSIIRQVNNYGYTF. Looking up the rest from reference TRBV19 and TRBJ1-2 gives the full variable domain: DGGITQSPKYLFRKEGQNVTLSCEQNLNHDAMYWYRQDPGQGLRLIYYSQIVNDFQKGDIAEGYSVSREKKESFPLTVTSAQKNPTAFYLCASSIIRQVNNYGYTFGSGTRLTVV.

The chain carries TRBV6-5 and TRBJ2-1; TRBD1 might be the D (6 bases). V was shortened by 10 bases and J by 14 bases, with 18 bases between the two germline ends. Germline V gene data show CDR1 as MNHEY and CDR2 as SVGAGI. This CDR3 region has 11 residues. CDR3 DNA: TGTGCCACCAAAAACAGTGAGGGGGAGTTCTTC. Translating it yields CATKNSEGEFF.